These 5 T cell receptor beta chains share one sample of origin, sequenced in a study of shared clonotypes between healthy human individuals. TCRdb keeps only in-frame clones here, not all; method: immunoSEQ multiplex PCR. The table lists some 500,000 clones, 70% to 80% of them singletons. Sequencing used PBMCs. The origin of the receptors is a woman aged 35 to 49 in good health. Some clones in this sample may be carry-over from other donors' samples.

The DNA for the CDR3 is TGCAGCGTTGTAGGCCTAGCGGGATCCGAGACCCAGTACTTC. Its protein product is CSVVGLAGSETQYF. The chain combines TRBV29-1 with TRBJ2-5, with TRBD2 identical over 9 bases. Germline trimming cut 4 bases from V and 5 bases from J; bases unmatched to any gene: 8. The CDR3 runs 14 residues. CDR1 is SQVTM, CDR2 ANQGSEA, per germline.

The chain links TRBV11-2 to TRBJ2-7, with 7 bases aligning to TRBD2. The J segment lost 0 bases and the V segment lost 1 base, leaving 3 bases of the junction unmatched. Germline V gene lookup returns CDR1 SGHAT and CDR2 FQNNGV. The CDR3 is 15 amino acids. The CDR3 bases are TGTGCCAGCAGCTTAGGAGGACTAGTCTCCTACGAGCAGTACTTC. Translated: CASSLGGLVSYEQYF.

To note about this clone: A read error is likely here: a far larger clone is one base away. Other nucleotide sequences from this sample produce the same CDR3. The chain couples TRBV28 to TRBJ1-5; D gene ambiguous. The CDR3 has 15 residues. The germline V gene encodes CDR1 MDHEN and CDR2 SYDVKM. The CDR3 sequence: CASYPGPRINQPQHF. As DNA, the CDR3 is TGTGCCAGCTACCCCGGGCCTCGAATCAATCAGCCCCAGCACTTT.

Remarks on this clone: One base separates it from a far larger clone, so it is likely a read error. V gene TRBV21-1 combines with J gene TRBJ2-1; TRBD1, the table's D call, lacks a check against the DNA. TRBV21-1 is recorded as a pseudogene. CDR3 size: 17 residues. The CDR3 loop reads CATQTKGQRTNYNEQFF. The CDR3, as DNA: TGTGCCACCCAAACAAAGGGACAGCGGACCAATTACAATGAGCAGTTCTTC.

As regards this clone: A read error likely explains this, since a far larger clone differs by one base. The chain recombines TRBV7-9 with TRBJ2-1, with 7 bases fitting TRBD2. CDR1 and CDR2 from the germline V gene are SEHNR and FQNEAQ (reference sequence). The CDR3 covers 13 residues. The CDR3 protein is CAGSPPLITRGVF. DNA for the CDR3: TGTGCCGGCAGCCCCCCGCTGATCACACGGGGGGTCTTC.